A single sample is the source of the 9 T cell receptor beta chains below, sequenced in a study of shared clonotypes between healthy human individuals. Using immunoSEQ multiplex PCR, the repertoire was profiled, and TCRdb retains in-frame clones only, with some absent. The sample consists of some 2.1 million clones, roughly 95% of them appearing once. Naive CD8 cells were CD45RO-negative, positively selected for CCR7, excluding terminally differentiated effector memory CD45RA+ cells. The sequenced sample consisted of naive CD8+ T cells sorted from blood. These receptors originate from a man younger than 35 in good health.

The chain carries TRBV9 and TRBJ1-2; no clear D gene. Trimming took 0 bases from V and 0 from J, leaving 9 bases between them. The CDR3 is made up of 15 amino acids. CDR1 is SGDLS and CDR2 is YYNGEE in the germline V gene. CDR3 protein: CASSVGSEANYGYTF. Here the CDR3 DNA reads TGTGCCAGCAGCGTAGGGTCAGAAGCTAACTATGGCTACACCTTC.

The chain combines TRBV28 with TRBJ1-1; a possible D gene is TRBD1 (5 bases). Germline V gene sequence: CDR1 MDHEN, CDR2 SYDVKM. The CDR3 length is 13 residues. The V end lost 3 bases, the J end lost 4 bases, and 9 bases lay between the germline ends. The CDR3: CASSLQGSTEAFF. In DNA, the CDR3 is TGTGCCAGCAGTTTGCAGGGTTCCACTGAAGCTTTCTTT.

The V and J genes are TRBV5-4 and TRBJ2-7; maybe TRBD2 (6 bases). The CDR3 has 14 residues. In germline, CDR1 is SGHNT, CDR2 YYREEE (reference sequence). Trimming took off 1 base at V and 0 bases at J, with 8 bases between the two ends. The CDR3 spells CASSLRESSYEQYF. DNA for the CDR3: TGTGCCAGCAGCTTGCGGGAGAGCTCCTACGAGCAGTACTTC.

This rearrangement joins TRBV4-1 to TRBJ2-1; perhaps D is TRBD1 or TRBD2 (6 bases each). The CDR3 is 18 amino acids. Germline CDR1 is MGHRA and CDR2 is YSYEKL. V was pared by 1 base and J by 0 bases, with 16 bases between. The chain's CDR3 is CASSQGLGGGLSYNEQFF. In nucleotides, the CDR3 is TGCGCCAGCAGCCAAGGGCTAGGAGGGGGGCTCTCCTACAATGAGCAGTTCTTC.

This chain connects TRBV11-2 to TRBJ2-1; D perhaps matches TRBD2 (6 bases). The V and J ends lost 0 bases and 4 bases respectively, with 13 bases between them. CDR1 and CDR2 (germline): SGHAT, FQNNGV. The CDR3 covers 16 residues. CDR3 amino acids: CASSLDTGTFYNEQFF. The DNA for the CDR3 is TGTGCCAGCAGCTTAGATACCGGGACTTTTTACAATGAGCAGTTCTTC.

Comments on this clone: At one of its ends the junction is not consistent with the germline gene, which may arise from a read error. Different DNA sequences within this sample yield the same CDR3. This chain joins TRBV6-5 and TRBJ1-2, with TRBD1 matching over 7 bases. The CDR3 covers 15 residues. Germline V gene lookup returns CDR1 MNHEY and CDR2 SVGAGI. DNA for the CDR3: TGTGCCAGCAGATACCGGGACAGACCTAACTACGGCTACACCTTC. Translation gives CASRYRDRPNYGYTF.

This clone came up once. The rearrangement joins TRBV4-1 to TRBJ1-1, with D unresolved. Germline V CDR1 and CDR2: MGHRA, YSYEKL. This CDR3 has 13 residues. Trimming left V 4 bases short and J 2 bases short, with 8 bases between. Here the CDR3 reads CASSLQINTEAFF. In nucleotides, the CDR3 is TGCGCCAGCAGCCTCCAAATTAACACTGAAGCTTTCTTT.

The rearrangement links TRBV2 to TRBJ2-7; 9 nucleotides line up with TRBD2. Germline V gene data show CDR1 as SNHLY and CDR2 as FYNNEI. The V and J ends lost 6 bases and 5 bases, in that order; junction bases with no gene match: 14. CDR3 size: 16 residues. In DNA, the CDR3 is TGTGCCAGCAGGGACATTTTGGCGGGAGGGCCTCACGAGCAGTACTTC. Encoded protein: CASRDILAGGPHEQYF.

V and J are TRBV11-2 and TRBJ2-1, with D hard to call. The CDR3 is 13 amino acids. Germline CDR1 reads SGHAT; CDR2 reads FQNNGV. Trimming stripped 8 bases from V and 2 bases from J, with 10 bases between. This CDR3 reads CASGSGPYNEQFF. The CDR3 DNA reads as TGTGCCAGCGGATCTGGGCCCTACAATGAGCAGTTCTTC.